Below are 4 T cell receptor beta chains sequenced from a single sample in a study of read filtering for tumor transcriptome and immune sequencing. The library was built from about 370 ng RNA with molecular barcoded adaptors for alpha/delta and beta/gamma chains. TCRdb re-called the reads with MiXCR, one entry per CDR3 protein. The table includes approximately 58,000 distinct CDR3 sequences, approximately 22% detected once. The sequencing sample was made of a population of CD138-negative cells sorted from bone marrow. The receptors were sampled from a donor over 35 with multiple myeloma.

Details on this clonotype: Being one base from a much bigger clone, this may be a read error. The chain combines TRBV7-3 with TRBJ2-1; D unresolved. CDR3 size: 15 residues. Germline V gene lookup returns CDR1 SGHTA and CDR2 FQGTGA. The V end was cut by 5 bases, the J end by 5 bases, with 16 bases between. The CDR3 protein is CASSPIGIYNNEQFF. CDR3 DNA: TGTGCCAGCAGCCCCATAGGAATTTACAACAATGAGCAGTTCTTC.

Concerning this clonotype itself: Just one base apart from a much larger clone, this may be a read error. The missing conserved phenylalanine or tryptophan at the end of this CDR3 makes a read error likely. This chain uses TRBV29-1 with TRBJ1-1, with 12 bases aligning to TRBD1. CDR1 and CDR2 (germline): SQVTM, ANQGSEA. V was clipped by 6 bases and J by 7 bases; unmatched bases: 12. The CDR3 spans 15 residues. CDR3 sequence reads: CSVTDRDRGHGEAFL. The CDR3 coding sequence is TGCAGCGTGACCGACCGGGACAGGGGGCACGGTGAAGCTTTCCTT.

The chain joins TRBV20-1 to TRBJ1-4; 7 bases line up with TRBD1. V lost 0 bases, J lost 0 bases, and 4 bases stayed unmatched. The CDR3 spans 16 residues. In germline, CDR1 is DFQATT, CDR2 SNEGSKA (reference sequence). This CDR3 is CSARDTGAATNEKLFF. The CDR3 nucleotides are TGCAGTGCTAGAGATACAGGGGCCGCAACTAATGAAAAACTGTTTTTT.

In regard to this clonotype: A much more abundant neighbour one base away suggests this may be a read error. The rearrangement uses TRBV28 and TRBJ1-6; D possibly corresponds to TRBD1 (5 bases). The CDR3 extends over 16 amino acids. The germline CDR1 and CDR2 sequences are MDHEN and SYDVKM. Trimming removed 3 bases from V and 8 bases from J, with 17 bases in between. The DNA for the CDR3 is TGTGCCAGCAGTTTCTCAGGGACGTGGCATGATTCACCCCTCCACTTT. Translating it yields CASSFSGTWHDSPLHF.